This T cell receptor (beta chain) was recovered during a study of human T cells and chemical hapten exposure. Indicated time point: pre-sensitization, week 0. Treatment noted: therapeutic diphenylcyclopropenone sensitization with weekly scalp DPC. TCRdb re-derived calls from the RACE reads in MiXCR, one entry per CDR3 protein. The profile shows tens of thousands of distinct CDR3 sequences, 9.6% of them singletons. CDR3 length: 9 amino acids. Germline-derived CDR1 and CDR2 are SQVTM and ANQGSEA. The J gene is TRBJ2-5, the V gene TRBV29-1; D is unresolved. The receptor's source is a woman between 40 and 55 years old with alopecia areata. Some clones in this sample may be carry-over from other donors' samples. The source was whole blood, collected in connection with sensitization to the hapten diphenylcyclopropenone (DPC). The CDR3 reads CGAGETQYF. CDR3 in DNA: TGCGGCGCCGGGGAGACCCAGTACTTC.